This T cell receptor beta chain was identified in a study of breast tumors, draining lymph nodes, adjacent tissues. Broader study findings: That most tumor T cells come from lymph nodes remained unproven. The data were judged consistent with most tumor T cells coming from lymph node and expanding in tumor. Compared with lymph nodes, tumors were less diverse; compared with nontumor tissue, more. Luminal-like breast cancer showed significantly higher tumor–nontumor repertoire similarity than basal-like.

This clonotype was counted many times. The antigen remains undetermined. TCRdb analysed the multiplex PCR reads with MiXCR anew, one entry per CDR3 protein. The sample consists of approximately 210,000 distinct CDR3 sequences, roughly 30% of them appearing once. The lymph nodes were axillary draining lymph nodes from breast cancer patients. V lost 0 bases, J lost 3 bases, and 12 bases lay in between. CDR3 size: 15 residues. The germline gives CDR1 LGHNA, CDR2 YNFKEQ. The genes are TRBV4-2 and TRBJ2-7, with D perhaps matching TRBD1 (6 bases). The sequencing input was axillary lymph node tissue. The clonotype comes from a female donor with breast cancer. Some clones in this sample may be carry-over from other donors' samples. The CDR3 DNA reads TGTGCCAGCAGCCAAGATCGTATAGGGGGCTACGAGCAGTACTTC. Translating gives CASSQDRIGGYEQYF.